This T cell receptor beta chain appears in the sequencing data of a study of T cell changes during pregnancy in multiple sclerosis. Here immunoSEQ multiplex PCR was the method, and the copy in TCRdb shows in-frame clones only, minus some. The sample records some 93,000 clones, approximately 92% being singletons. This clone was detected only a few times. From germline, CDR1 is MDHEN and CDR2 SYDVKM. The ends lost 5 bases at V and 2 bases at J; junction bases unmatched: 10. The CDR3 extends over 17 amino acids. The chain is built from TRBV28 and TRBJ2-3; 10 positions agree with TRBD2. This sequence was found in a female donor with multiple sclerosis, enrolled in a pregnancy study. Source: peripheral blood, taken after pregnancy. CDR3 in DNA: TGTGCCAGCAGTACTCCCCTCGGACTAGCGGACACAGATACGCAGTATTTT. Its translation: CASSTPLGLADTDTQYF. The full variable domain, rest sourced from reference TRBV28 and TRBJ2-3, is DVKVTQSSRYLVKRTGEKVFLECVQDMDHENMFWYRQDPGLGLRLIYFSYDVKMKEKGDIPEGYSVSREKKERFSLILESASTNQTSMYLCASSTPLGLADTDTQYFGPGTRLTVL.